The TCR beta chain under discussion was sequenced for a study of CD8 T cells in ankylosing spondylitis. General observations from the study: Before this, some motif variants had been reported in reactive arthritis synovial fluid and blood. A CD8+ phenotype characterized the disease-linked clones, which were relatively rare in peripheral blood. Matched ankylosing spondylitis synovial fluid reportedly contained a significantly enriched population of disease-linked clones. A TCR beta motif of about eight highly homologous variants seemed to mark ankylosing spondylitis blood.

The germline V gene has CDR1 WSHSY and CDR2 SAAADI. This CDR3 spans 17 amino acids. The V segment lost 0 bases and the J segment 0 bases; nucleotides outside the gene matches: 5. The TCR beta libraries were generated through quantitative 5'-RACE incorporating molecular barcodes. TCRdb used MiXCR to reprocess the 5' RACE reads, holding one entry per CDR3 protein. The sample lists about 450,000 distinct CDR3 sequences, about 24% occurring once. This clonotype was observed a handful of times. What it binds is not known. This receptor was obtained from a male donor with ankylosing spondylitis. V gene TRBV10-2 combines with J gene TRBJ2-1, with TRBD2 matching 7 bases. Sequenced sample: blood, either unsorted or a sorted T cell fraction (not recorded which). The CDR3 nucleotides read TGCGCCAGCAGTGAGTCTATAGCGGGTTCCTCCTACAATGAGCAGTTCTTC. Its protein is CASSESIAGSSYNEQFF.